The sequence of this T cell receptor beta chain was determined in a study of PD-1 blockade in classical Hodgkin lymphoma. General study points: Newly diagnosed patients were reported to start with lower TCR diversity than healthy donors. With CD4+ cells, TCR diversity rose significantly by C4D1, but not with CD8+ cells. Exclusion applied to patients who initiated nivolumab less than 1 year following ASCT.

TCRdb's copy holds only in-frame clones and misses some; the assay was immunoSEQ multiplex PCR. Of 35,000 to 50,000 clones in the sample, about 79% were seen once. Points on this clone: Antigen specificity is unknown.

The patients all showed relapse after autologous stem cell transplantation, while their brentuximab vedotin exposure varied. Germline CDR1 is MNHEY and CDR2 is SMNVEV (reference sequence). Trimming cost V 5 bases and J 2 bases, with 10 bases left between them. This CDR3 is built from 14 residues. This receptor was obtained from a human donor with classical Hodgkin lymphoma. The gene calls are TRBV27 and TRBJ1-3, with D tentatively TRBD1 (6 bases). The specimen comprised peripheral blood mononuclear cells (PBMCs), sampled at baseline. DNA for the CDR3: TGTGCCAGCAGTCCGACAGGAACTGGAAACACCATATATTTT. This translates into CASSPTGTGNTIYF.